Sequencing of this TCR beta chain was carried out in a study of cytomegalovirus exposure and HLA in healthy donors. The study, taken as a whole, reports: Reportedly, fewer N-insertions than the 666-donor mean appeared in an Asian-associated ancestry cluster in a later analysis.

The PCR contained 60 Vbeta and 13 Jbeta primers. The method was immunoSEQ multiplex PCR; TCRdb's version includes in-frame clones alone and lacks a portion of them. Among 95,000 to 110,000 clones, approximately 80% were seen once, and the ten largest hold 5% to 6.5%. With respect to this clone: Its cognate antigen is unknown.

The CDR3 runs 13 residues. Germline lookup yields CDR1 SGHDT and CDR2 YYEEEE. V gave up 2 bases and J gave up 7 bases, with 12 bases separating them. The receptor comes from a woman younger than 35 in good health and CMV-seropositive. The rearrangement uses TRBV5-6 and TRBJ1-1; D remains ambiguous. The sequencing sample was made of PBMCs. The DNA of the CDR3 is TGTGCCAGCAGCTTAGGGAGCCACGGTGAAGCTTTCTTT. Translated: CASSLGSHGEAFF.